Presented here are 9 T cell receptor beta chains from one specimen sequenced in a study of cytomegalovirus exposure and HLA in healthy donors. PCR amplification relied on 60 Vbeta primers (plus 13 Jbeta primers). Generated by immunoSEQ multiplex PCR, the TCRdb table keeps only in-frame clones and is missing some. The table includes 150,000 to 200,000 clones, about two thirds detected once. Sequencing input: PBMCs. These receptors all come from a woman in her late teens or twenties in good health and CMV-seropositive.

For the CDR3, the DNA is TGTGCCAGCAGAGGGAGCGGGAGGGCCAGCACAGATACGCAGTATTTT. Its translation is CASRGSGRASTDTQYF. The chain links TRBV7-8 to TRBJ2-3; TRBD2 matches 10 bases. The CDR3 extends over 16 amino acids. The germline gives CDR1 SGHVS, CDR2 FQNEAQ. V shed 6 bases and J 0 bases; nucleotides not matched to a gene: 6.

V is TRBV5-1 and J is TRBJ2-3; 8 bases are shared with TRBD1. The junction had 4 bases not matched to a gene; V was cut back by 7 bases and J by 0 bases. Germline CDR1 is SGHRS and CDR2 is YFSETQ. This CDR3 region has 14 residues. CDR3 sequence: CASAGQVSTDTQYF. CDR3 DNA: TGCGCCAGCGCGGGACAGGTGAGCACAGATACGCAGTATTTT.

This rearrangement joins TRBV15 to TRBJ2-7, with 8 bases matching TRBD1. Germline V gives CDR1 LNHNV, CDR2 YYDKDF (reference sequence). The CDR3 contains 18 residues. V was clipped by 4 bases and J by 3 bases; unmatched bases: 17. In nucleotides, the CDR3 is TGTGCCACCAGCACTTACGGACAGGGATTTTCCAGGTACTACGAGCAGTACTTC. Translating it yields CATSTYGQGFSRYYEQYF.

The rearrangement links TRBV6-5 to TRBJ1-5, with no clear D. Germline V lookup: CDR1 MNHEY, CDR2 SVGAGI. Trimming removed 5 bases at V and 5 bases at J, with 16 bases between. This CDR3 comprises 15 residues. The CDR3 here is CASSQFWSGHQPQHF. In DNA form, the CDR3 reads TGTGCCAGCAGTCAATTCTGGAGCGGACATCAGCCCCAGCATTTT.

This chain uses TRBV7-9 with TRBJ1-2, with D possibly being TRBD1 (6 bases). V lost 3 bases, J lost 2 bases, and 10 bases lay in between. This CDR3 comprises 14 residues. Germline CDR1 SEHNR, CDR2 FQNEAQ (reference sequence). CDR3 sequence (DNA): TGTGCCAGCAGCTTGACAGGAGAGAACTATGGCTACACCTTC. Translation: CASSLTGENYGYTF.

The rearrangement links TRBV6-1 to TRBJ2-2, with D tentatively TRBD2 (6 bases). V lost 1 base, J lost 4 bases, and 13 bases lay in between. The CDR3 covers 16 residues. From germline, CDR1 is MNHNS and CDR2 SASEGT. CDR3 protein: CASSEGLAAVTGELFF. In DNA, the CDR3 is TGTGCCAGCAGTGAAGGGTTAGCGGCTGTCACCGGGGAGCTGTTTTTT.

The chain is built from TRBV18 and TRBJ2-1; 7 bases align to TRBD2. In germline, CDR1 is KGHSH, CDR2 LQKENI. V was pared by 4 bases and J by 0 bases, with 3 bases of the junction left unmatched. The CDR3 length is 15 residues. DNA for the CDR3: TGTGCCAGCTCACAAGCGGGGAGCTCCTACAATGAGCAGTTCTTC. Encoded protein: CASSQAGSSYNEQFF. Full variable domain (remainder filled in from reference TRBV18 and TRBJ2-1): NAGVMQNPRHLVRRRGQEARLRCSPMKGHSHVYWYRQLPEEGLKFMVYLQKENIIDESGMPKERFSAEFPKEGPSILRIQQVVRGDSAAYFCASSQAGSSYNEQFFGPGTRLTVL.

CDR3: CASSTPQGAQETQYF. The CDR3, as DNA: TGTGCCAGCAGCACTCCCCAGGGGGCTCAGGAGACCCAGTACTTC. This sequence joins TRBV7-2 and TRBJ2-5, with 8 bases fitting TRBD1. Looked up from germline, CDR1 is SGHTA and CDR2 is FQGNSA. The J segment lost 5 bases and the V segment lost 5 bases, leaving 10 bases of the junction unmatched. The CDR3 consists of 15 residues.

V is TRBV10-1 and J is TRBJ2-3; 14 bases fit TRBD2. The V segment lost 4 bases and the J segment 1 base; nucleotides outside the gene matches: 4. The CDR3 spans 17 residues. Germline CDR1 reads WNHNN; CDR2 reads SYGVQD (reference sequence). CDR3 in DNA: TGCGCCAGCAGTGGGGGACTAGCGGGAGCTGGCACAGATACGCAGTATTTT. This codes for CASSGGLAGAGTDTQYF.